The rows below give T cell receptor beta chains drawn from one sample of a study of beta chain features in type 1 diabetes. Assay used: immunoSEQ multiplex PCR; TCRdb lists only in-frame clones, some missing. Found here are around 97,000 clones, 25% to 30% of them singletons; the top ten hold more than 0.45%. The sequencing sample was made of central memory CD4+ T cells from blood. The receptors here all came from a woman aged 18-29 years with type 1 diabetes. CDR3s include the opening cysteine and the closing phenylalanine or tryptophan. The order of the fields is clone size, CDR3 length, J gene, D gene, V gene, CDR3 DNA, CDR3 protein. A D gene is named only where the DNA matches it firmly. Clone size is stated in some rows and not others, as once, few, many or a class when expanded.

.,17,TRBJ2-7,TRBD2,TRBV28,TGTGCCAGCAGTCCCCTAAGCGGGAGGGCCGGTTGGGGGGAGCAGTACTTC,CASSPLSGRAGWGEQYF
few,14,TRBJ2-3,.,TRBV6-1,TGTGCCAGCAGTTTGGCTGACTTCACAGATACGCAGTATTTT,CASSLADFTDTQYF
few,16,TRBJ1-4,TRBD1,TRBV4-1,TGCGCCAGCAGCCGACGAGAACAGGGGATGGGGGAAAAACTGTTTTTT,CASSRREQGMGEKLFF
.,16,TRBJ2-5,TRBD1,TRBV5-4,TGTGCCAGCAGCCCAAACGGGGACAGGGCCAGGGAGACCCAGTACTTC,CASSPNGDRARETQYF
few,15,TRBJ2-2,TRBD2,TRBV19,TGTGCCAGTAGGGGACTAGCGGCGAACACCGGGGAGCTGTTTTTT,CASRGLAANTGELFF
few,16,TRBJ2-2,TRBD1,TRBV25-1,TGTGCCAGCAGTTCTTCCGGGACAGGTCGTACCGGGGAGCTGTTTTTT,CASSSSGTGRTGELFF
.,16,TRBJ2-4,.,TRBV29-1,TGCAGCGTTCGCCTTGGAGGGGCAGGGAAAGGAAACATTCAGTACTTC,CSVRLGGAGKGNIQYF
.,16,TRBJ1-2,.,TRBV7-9,TGTGCCAGCAGCCCCCAGGGTGGCAGGGCTGACTATGGCTACACCTTC,CASSPQGGRADYGYTF
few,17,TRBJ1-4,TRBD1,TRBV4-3,TGCGCCAGCAGCCAGGATTACCGGGACAGGGTATTTGAAAAACTGTTTTTT,CASSQDYRDRVFEKLFF
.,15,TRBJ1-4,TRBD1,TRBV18,TGTGCCAGCTCACCAGGACAGGGTGGTTTGGAAAAACTGTTTTTT,CASSPGQGGLEKLFF
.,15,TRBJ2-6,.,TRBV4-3,TGCGCCAGCAGCCAAAGAGGATCTGGGGCCAACGTCCTGACTTTC,CASSQRGSGANVLTF
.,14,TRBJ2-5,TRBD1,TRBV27,TGTGCCAGCAGTGGGCAGGGGGCCCAAGAGACCCAGTACTTC,CASSGQGAQETQYF
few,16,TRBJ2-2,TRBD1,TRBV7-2,TGTGCCAGCAGCCTTAGAGACAGGGGGTACACCGGGGAGCTGTTTTTT,CASSLRDRGYTGELFF
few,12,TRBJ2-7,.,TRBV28,TGTGCCACCCGGGTTGGTTCCTACGAGCAGTACTTC,CATRVGSYEQYF
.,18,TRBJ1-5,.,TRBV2,TGTGCCAGCAGTGTCCCCCTATCAGGGGTTACATGGAATCAGCCCCAGCATTTT,CASSVPLSGVTWNQPQHF
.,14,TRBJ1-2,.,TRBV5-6,TGTGCCAGCAGCCCGACTTGGGGGGACTATGGCTACACCTTC,CASSPTWGDYGYTF
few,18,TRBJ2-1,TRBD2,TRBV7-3,TGTGCCAGCAGCTTGGGGACTAGCGGGGCCAGCTCCTACAATGAGCAGTTCTTC,CASSLGTSGASSYNEQFF
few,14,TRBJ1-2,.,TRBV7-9,TGTGCCAGCAGCCGAGGTGACAGAATTGATGGCTACACCTTC,CASSRGDRIDGYTF
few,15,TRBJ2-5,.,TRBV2,TGTGCCAGCAAGGTTGGGGGGAGTTCTCAAGAGACCCAGTACTTC,CASKVGGSSQETQYF
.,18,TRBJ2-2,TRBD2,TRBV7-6,TGTGCCAGCAGCCCCAGACTAGCGGGAGGGCCGGGCACCGGGGAGCTGTTTTTT,CASSPRLAGGPGTGELFF
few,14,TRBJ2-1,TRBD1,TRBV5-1,TGCGCCAGCAGCTTAGGGACAGGTTACAATGAGCAGTTCTTC,CASSLGTGYNEQFF
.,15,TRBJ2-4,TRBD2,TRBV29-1,TGCAGCGTAGGGGTTTCGGCGGGAGTGGGAGACATTCAGTACTTC,CSVGVSAGVGDIQYF
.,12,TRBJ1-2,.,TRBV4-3,TGCGCCAGCAGCCCTGGGCAGGGGAGCTACACCTTC,CASSPGQGSYTF
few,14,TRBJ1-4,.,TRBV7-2,TGTGCCAGCAGCTTAGGCAGGTCCGATGAAAAACTGTTTTTT,CASSLGRSDEKLFF
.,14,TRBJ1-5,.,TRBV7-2,TGTGCCAGCAGCTTAGCGTTGCGGGATCAGCCCCAGCATTTT,CASSLALRDQPQHF
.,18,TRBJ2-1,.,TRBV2,TGTGCCAGCAGTCGGAGACCCCCGACAGAGTTACGCGTTAATGAGCAGTTCTTC,CASSRRPPTELRVNEQFF